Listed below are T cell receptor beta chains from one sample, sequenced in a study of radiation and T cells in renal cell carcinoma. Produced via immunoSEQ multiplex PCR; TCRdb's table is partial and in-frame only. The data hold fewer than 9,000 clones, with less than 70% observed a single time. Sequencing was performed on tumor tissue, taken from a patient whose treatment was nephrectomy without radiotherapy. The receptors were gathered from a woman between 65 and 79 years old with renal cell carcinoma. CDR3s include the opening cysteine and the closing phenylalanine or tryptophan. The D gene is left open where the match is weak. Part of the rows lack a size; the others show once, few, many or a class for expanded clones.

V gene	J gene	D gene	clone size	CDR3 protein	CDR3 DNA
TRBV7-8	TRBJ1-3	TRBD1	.	CASSVDRESTIYF	TGTGCCAGCAGCGTCGACAGGGAGAGCACCATATATTTT
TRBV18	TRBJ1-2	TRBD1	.	CASSPSGTGSGYTF	TGTGCCAGCTCACCTTCCGGGACAGGCTCTGGCTACACCTTC
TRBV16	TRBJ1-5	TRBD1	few	CASSQETGDNQPQHF	TGTGCCAGCAGCCAAGAGACAGGGGACAATCAGCCCCAGCATTTT
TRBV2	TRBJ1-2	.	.	CASRVRAQAIYGYTF	TGTGCCAGCAGGGTCCGGGCCCAAGCCATCTATGGCTACACCTTC
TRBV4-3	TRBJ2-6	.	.	CASSQDLLGSSGANVLTF	TGCGCCAGCAGCCAAGATCTATTGGGGAGCTCTGGGGCCAACGTCCTGACTTTC
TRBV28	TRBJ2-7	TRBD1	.	CAITGGLNNEQYF	TGTGCCATCACAGGGGGCTTAAACAACGAGCAGTACTTC
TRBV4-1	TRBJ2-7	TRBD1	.	CASSQTTGGHYEQYF	TGCGCCAGCAGCCAGACGACAGGGGGCCACTACGAGCAGTACTTC
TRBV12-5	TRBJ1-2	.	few	CASGNYGYTF	TGTGCTAGTGGAAACTATGGCTACACCTTC
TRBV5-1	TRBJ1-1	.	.	CASSFARENTEAFF	TGCGCCAGCAGCTTCGCCAGGGAGAACACTGAAGCTTTCTTT
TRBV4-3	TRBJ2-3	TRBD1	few	CASSHTGDRTDTQYF	TGCGCCAGCAGCCATACAGGGGACCGCACAGATACGCAGTATTTT
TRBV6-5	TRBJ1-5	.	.	CASRFRLGSNQPQHF	TGTGCCAGCAGGTTCCGACTTGGGAGCAATCAGCCCCAGCATTTT
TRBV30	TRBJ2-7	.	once	CAWTPRSGGLSYEQYF	TGTGCCTGGACTCCCCGGAGTGGGGGCCTTTCCTACGAGCAGTACTTC
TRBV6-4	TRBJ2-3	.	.	CASKGGHSTDTQYF	TGTGCCAGCAAGGGGGGCCATAGCACAGATACGCAGTATTTT
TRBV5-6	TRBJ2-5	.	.	CASSLGVGGVQETQYF	TGTGCCAGCAGCTTGGGAGTAGGAGGAGTCCAAGAGACCCAGTACTTC
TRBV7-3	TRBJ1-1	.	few	CASSATGNTEAFF	TGTGCCAGCAGCGCGACAGGGAACACTGAAGCTTTCTTT
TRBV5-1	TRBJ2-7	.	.	CASSSYGTPLEQYF	TGCGCCAGCAGCTCCTACGGGACTCCCCTCGAGCAGTACTTC
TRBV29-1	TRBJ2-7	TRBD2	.	CSVGGAGGNHVRYEQYF	TGCAGCGTTGGAGGGGCGGGGGGGAACCACGTAAGATACGAGCAGTACTTC
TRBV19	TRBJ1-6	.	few	CASSIAGLSYNSPLHF	TGTGCCAGTAGTATAGCTGGCCTCTCCTATAATTCACCCCTCCACTTT
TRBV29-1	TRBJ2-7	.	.	CSVGGSRSSYEQYF	TGCAGCGTGGGGGGTTCACGGAGCTCCTACGAGCAGTACTTC
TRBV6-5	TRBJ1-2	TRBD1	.	CASSSGDRGRGGYTF	TGTGCCAGCAGTTCCGGGGACAGGGGTAGGGGTGGCTACACCTTC